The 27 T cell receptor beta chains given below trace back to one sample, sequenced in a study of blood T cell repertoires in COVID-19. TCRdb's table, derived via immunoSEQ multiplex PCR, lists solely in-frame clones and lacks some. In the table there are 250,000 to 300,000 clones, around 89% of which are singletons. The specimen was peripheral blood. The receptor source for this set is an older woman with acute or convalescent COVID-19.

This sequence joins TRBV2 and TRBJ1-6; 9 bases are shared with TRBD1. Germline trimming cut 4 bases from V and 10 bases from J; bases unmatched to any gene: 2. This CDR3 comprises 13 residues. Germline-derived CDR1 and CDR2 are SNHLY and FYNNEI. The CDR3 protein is CASSGQGVSPLHF. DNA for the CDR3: TGTGCCAGCAGTGGACAGGGGGTCTCACCCCTCCACTTT.

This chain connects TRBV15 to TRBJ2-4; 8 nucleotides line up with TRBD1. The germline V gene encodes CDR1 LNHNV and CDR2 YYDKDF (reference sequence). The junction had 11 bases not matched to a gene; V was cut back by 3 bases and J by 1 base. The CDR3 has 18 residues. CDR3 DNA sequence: TGTGCCACCAGCAGGGACGGACAGGGAAAGTTGGCCAAAAACATTCAGTACTTC. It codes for CATSRDGQGKLAKNIQYF. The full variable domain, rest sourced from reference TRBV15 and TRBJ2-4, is DAMVIQNPRYQVTQFGKPVTLSCSQTLNHNVMYWYQQKSSQAPKLLFHYYDKDFNNEADTPDNFQSRRPNTSFCFLDIRSPGLGDTAMYLCATSRDGQGKLAKNIQYFGAGTRLSVL.

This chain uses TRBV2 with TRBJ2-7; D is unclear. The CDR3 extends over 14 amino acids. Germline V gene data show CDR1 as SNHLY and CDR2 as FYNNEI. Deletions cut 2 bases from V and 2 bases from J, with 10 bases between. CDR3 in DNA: TGTGCCAGCAGTGAAACAGAGAACACCTACGAGCAGTACTTC. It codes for CASSETENTYEQYF.

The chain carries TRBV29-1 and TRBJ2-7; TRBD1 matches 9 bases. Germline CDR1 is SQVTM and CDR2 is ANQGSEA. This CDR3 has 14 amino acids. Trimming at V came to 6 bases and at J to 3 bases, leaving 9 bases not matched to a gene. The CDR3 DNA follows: TGCAGCGTAGCCCCGGGACAGGGTCTCTACGAGCAGTACTTC. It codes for CSVAPGQGLYEQYF.

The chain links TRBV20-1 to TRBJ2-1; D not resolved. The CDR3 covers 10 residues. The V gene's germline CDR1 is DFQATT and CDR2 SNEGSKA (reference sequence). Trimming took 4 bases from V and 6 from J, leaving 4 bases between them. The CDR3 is CSATFNEQFF. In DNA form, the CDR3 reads TGCAGTGCTACGTTCAATGAGCAGTTCTTC.

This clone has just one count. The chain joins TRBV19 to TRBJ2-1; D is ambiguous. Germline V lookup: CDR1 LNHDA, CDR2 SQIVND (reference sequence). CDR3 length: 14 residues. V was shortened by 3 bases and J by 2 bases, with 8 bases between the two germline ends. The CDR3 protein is CASSMFRTYNEQFF. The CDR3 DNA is TGTGCCAGTAGTATGTTCAGAACCTACAATGAGCAGTTCTTC.

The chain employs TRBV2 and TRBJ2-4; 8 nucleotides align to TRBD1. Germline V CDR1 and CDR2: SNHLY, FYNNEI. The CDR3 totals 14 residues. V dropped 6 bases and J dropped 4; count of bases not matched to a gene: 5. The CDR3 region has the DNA TGTGCCAGCAGGGTACAGGGGGTGAAAAACATTCAGTACTTC. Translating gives CASRVQGVKNIQYF.

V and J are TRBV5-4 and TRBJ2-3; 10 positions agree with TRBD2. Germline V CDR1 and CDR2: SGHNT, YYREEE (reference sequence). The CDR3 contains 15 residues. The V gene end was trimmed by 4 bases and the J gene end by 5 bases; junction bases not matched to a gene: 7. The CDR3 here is CASSLAGEGKDTQYF. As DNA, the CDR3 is TGTGCCAGCAGCCTAGCGGGAGAAGGTAAAGATACGCAGTATTTT.

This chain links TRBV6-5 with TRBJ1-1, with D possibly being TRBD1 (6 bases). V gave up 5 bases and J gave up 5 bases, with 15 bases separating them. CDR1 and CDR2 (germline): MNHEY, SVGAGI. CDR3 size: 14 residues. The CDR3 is CASSPGAGETEAFF. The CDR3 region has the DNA TGTGCCAGCAGTCCTGGGGCAGGGGAAACTGAAGCTTTCTTT.

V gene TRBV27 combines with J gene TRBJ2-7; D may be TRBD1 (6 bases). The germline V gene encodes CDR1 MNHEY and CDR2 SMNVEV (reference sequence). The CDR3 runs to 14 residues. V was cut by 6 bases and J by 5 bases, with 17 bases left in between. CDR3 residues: CASRKGVAIDEQYF. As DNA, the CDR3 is TGTGCCAGCAGGAAGGGGGTAGCGATCGACGAGCAGTACTTC.

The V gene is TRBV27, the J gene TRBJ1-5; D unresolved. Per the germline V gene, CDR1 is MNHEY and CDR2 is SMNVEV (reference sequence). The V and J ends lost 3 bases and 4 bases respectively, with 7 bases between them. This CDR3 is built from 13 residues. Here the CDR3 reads CASSFAGNQPQHF. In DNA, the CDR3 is TGTGCCAGCAGTTTCGCAGGTAATCAGCCCCAGCATTTT.

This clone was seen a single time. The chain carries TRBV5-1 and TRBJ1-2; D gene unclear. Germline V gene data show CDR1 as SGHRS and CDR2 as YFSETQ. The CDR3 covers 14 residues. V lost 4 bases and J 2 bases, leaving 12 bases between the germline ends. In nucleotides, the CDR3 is TGCGCCAGCAGCCGGGAGGGCTTAAACTATGGCTACACCTTC. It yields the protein CASSREGLNYGYTF.

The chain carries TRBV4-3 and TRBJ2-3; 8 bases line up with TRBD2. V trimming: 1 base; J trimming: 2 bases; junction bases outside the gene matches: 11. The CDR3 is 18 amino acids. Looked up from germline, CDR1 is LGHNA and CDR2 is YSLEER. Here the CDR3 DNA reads TGCGCCAGCAGCCAAGTAAGAGGGCGGGGGGCGGACACAGATACGCAGTATTTT. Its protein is CASSQVRGRGADTDTQYF.

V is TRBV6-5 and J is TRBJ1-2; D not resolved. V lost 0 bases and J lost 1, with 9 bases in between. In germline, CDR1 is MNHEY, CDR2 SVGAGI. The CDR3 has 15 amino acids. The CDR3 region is CASSYSYSLNYGYTF. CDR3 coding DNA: TGTGCCAGCAGTTACTCCTACAGTCTTAACTATGGCTACACCTTC.

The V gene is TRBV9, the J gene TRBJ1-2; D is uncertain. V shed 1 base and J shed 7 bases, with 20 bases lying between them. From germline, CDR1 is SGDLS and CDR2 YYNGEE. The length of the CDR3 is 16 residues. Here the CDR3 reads CASSVSDGPSYGGYTF. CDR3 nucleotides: TGTGCCAGCAGCGTAAGTGATGGGCCGTCGTACGGTGGCTACACCTTC.

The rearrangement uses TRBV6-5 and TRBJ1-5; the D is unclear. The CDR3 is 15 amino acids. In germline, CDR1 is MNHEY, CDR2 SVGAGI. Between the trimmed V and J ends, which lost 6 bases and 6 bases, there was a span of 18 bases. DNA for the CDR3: TGTGCCAGCAGCCCCGATGGACTGAAGGGTCAGCCCCAGCATTTT. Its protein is CASSPDGLKGQPQHF.

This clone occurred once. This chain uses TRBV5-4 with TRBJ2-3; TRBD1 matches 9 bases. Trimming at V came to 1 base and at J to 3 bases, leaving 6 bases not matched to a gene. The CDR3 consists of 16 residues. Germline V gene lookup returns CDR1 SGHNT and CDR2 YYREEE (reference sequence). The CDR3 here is CASSLSTGGKTDTQYF. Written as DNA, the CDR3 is TGTGCCAGCAGCTTGTCCACAGGGGGCAAGACAGATACGCAGTATTTT.

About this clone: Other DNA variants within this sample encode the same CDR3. The CDR3 DNA reads TGTGCCAGCAGTTTGGGACAGGGAGATGGCTACACCTTC. Translation: CASSLGQGDGYTF. The chain combines TRBV7-9 with TRBJ1-2, with 9 nucleotides matching TRBD1. The V gene's germline CDR1 is SEHNR and CDR2 FQNEAQ (reference sequence). This CDR3 has 13 amino acids. V was pared by 6 bases and J by 6 bases, with 5 bases of the junction left unmatched.

CDR3 sequence: CATSRDRAPRAVGEQYF. CDR3 in DNA: TGTGCCACCAGCAGAGATCGGGCCCCGAGGGCCGTAGGTGAGCAGTACTTC. V usage is TRBV15 and J usage is TRBJ2-7; D is perhaps TRBD2 (5 bases). Trimming removed 0 bases from V and 7 bases from J, with 22 bases in between. Germline values: CDR1 LNHNV, CDR2 YYDKDF (reference sequence). CDR3 size: 17 residues. The full variable domain, in which reference TRBV15 and TRBJ2-7 provide the parts outside the CDR3, is DAMVIQNPRYQVTQFGKPVTLSCSQTLNHNVMYWYQQKSSQAPKLLFHYYDKDFNNEADTPDNFQSRRPNTSFCFLDIRSPGLGDTAMYLCATSRDRAPRAVGEQYFGPGTRLTVT.

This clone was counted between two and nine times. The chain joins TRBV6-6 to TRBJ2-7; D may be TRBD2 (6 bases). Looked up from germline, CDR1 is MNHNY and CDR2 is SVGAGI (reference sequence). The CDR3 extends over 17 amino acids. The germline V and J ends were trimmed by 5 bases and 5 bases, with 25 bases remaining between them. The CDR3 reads CASSRTLNRLVIHEQYF. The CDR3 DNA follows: TGTGCCAGCAGTCGAACCCTTAATAGACTAGTAATCCACGAGCAGTACTTC.

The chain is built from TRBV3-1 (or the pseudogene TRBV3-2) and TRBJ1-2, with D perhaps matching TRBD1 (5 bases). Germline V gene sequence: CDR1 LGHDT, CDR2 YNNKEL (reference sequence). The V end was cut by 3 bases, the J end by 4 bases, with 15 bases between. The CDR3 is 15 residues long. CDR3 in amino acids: CASSQGQGTLYGYTF. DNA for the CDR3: TGTGCCAGCAGCCAGGGCCAGGGAACTCTCTATGGCTACACCTTC.

The CDR3: CASSLAGLTSGAGELFF. As DNA, the CDR3 is TGTGCCAGCAGCTTAGCGGGGCTGACTAGCGGGGCCGGGGAGCTGTTTTTT. The rearrangement uses TRBV7-6 and TRBJ2-2; 11 bases align to TRBD2. Germline values: CDR1 SGHVS, CDR2 FNYEAQ. V shed 0 bases, J shed 6 bases, and the junction held 6 bases outside the gene matches. This CDR3 is built from 17 residues.

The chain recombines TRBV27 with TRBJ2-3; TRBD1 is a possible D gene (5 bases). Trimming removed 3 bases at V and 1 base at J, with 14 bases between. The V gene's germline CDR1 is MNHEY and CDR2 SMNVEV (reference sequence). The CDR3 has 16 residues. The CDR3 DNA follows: TGTGCCAGCAGTTTCCATATCCTAGGGGGCACAGATACGCAGTATTTT. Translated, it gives CASSFHILGGTDTQYF.

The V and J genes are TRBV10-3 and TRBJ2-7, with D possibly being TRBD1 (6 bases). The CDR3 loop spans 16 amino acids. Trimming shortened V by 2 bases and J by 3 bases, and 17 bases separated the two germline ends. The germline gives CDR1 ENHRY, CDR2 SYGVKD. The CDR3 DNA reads TGTGCCATCAGTGAGCCTCGACAGGAGACTATCTACGAGCAGTACTTC. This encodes CAISEPRQETIYEQYF.

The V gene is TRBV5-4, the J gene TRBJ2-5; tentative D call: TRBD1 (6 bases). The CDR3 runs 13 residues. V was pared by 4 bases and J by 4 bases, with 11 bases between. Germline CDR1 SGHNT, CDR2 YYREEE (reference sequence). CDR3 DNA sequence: TGTGCCAGCAGCGTTGCAGGGGCAGAGACCCAGTACTTC. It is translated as CASSVAGAETQYF.

CDR3 amino acids: CASSSGAGTAPPYEQYF. In DNA form, the CDR3 reads TGCGCCAGCAGCTCGGGAGCCGGGACGGCCCCCCCCTACGAGCAGTACTTC. The chain combines TRBV5-1 with TRBJ2-7; possible D gene TRBD2, 6 bases. V was pared by 3 bases and J by 2 bases, with 21 bases between. The CDR3 has 17 residues. CDR1 is SGHRS and CDR2 is YFSETQ in the germline V gene.

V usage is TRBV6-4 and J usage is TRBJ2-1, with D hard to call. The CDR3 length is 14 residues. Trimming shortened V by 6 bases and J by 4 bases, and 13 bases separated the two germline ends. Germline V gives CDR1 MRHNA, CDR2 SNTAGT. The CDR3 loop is CASRPSEAYNEQFF. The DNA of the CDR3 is TGTGCCAGCAGACCGAGCGAAGCGTACAATGAGCAGTTCTTC.